What follows are 23 T cell receptor beta chains derived from one specimen sequenced in a study of blood T cell repertoires in COVID-19. Using immunoSEQ multiplex PCR, the repertoire was profiled, and TCRdb retains in-frame clones only, with some absent. The sample has 92,000 or so clones; 72% are singletons. The sequenced material came from peripheral blood. The receptors derive from a woman older than 75 with acute or convalescent COVID-19.

The chain recombines TRBV7-8 with TRBJ1-5; tentatively, D is TRBD1 (6 bases). With 2 bases removed from V and 2 bases from J, the gap between germline ends came to 10 bases. This CDR3 has 15 residues. Germline lookup yields CDR1 SGHVS and CDR2 FQNEAQ. CDR3 nucleotide sequence: TGTGCCAGCAGCTTACTTTCAGGGGGCAATCAGCCCCAGCATTTT. It is translated as CASSLLSGGNQPQHF.

J is TRBJ2-2 and V is TRBV19; no reliable D call. V lost 8 bases to trimming and J lost 5 bases, with 18 bases between them. The CDR3 has 15 amino acids. CDR1 LNHDA and CDR2 SQIVND come from the germline V gene (reference sequence). CDR3 loop: CASLARDMYTGELFF. CDR3 nucleotides: TGTGCCAGTCTGGCGAGAGACATGTATACCGGGGAGCTGTTTTTT.

The chain carries TRBV5-1 and TRBJ1-5; tentatively, D is TRBD1 (5 bases). Looked up from germline, CDR1 is SGHRS and CDR2 is YFSETQ. V was clipped by 4 bases and J by 0 bases, with 11 bases between them. There are 15 residues in the CDR3. CDR3: CASSPGAGSNQPQHF. The CDR3 DNA follows: TGCGCCAGCAGCCCTGGGGCAGGTAGCAATCAGCCCCAGCATTTT. Filled out from reference TRBV5-1 and TRBJ1-5, the complete variable domain reads KAGVTQTPRYLIKTRGQQVTLSCSPISGHRSVSWYQQTPGQGLQFLFEYFSETQRNKGNFPGRFSGRQFSNSRSEMNVSTLELGDSALYLCASSPGAGSNQPQHFGDGTRLSIL.

This chain links TRBV2 with TRBJ1-1; weak D call: TRBD1 (5 bases). This CDR3 region has 14 residues. Trimming cost V 3 bases and J 1 base, with 9 bases left between them. From germline, CDR1 is SNHLY and CDR2 FYNNEI. The CDR3 region is CASSEGLWNTEAFF. The CDR3, as DNA: TGTGCCAGCAGTGAGGGACTCTGGAACACTGAAGCTTTCTTT.

The V and J genes are TRBV18 and TRBJ1-1; D may be TRBD1 (5 bases). This CDR3 has 13 residues. V was pared by 2 bases and J by 12 bases, with 16 bases between. Germline V gives CDR1 KGHSH, CDR2 LQKENI. The CDR3 DNA follows: TGTGCCAGCTCACCAGGACAACCTTATGTGACTTTCTTT. Encoded protein: CASSPGQPYVTFF.

The chain links TRBV18 to TRBJ1-3, with D tentatively TRBD1 (6 bases). The CDR3 length is 15 residues. V was cut by 2 bases and J by 2 bases, with 10 bases left in between. Germline assignment: CDR1 KGHSH and CDR2 LQKENI. The CDR3 sequence: CASSPDRPTGNTIYF. In nucleotides, the CDR3 is TGTGCCAGCTCACCAGACAGGCCCACTGGAAACACCATATATTTT.

This clone was recorded once. The V and J genes are TRBV11-2 and TRBJ1-2, with D tentatively TRBD1 (5 bases). Trimming left V 5 bases short and J 3 bases short, with 19 bases between. This CDR3 has 16 amino acids. CDR1 and CDR2 from the germline V gene are SGHAT and FQNNGV. The CDR3 region has the DNA TGTGCCAGCAGCCAGCGGGACTTCGGAGCGGACTATGGCTACACCTTC. Translated, it gives CASSQRDFGADYGYTF. Full variable domain (missing parts from reference TRBV11-2 and TRBJ1-2): EAGVAQSPRYKIIEKRQSVAFWCNPISGHATLYWYQQILGQGPKLLIQFQNNGVVDDSQLPKDRFSAERLKGVDSTLKIQPAKLEDSAVYLCASSQRDFGADYGYTFGSGTRLTVV.

This clone was seen only a few times. V gene TRBV19 combines with J gene TRBJ2-7; TRBD2 is a possible D gene (6 bases). This CDR3 contains 16 residues. V was pared by 7 bases and J by 2 bases, with 21 bases between. Germline CDR1 reads LNHDA; CDR2 reads SQIVND (reference sequence). The chain's CDR3 is CASTDGAGTGAYEQYF. The CDR3 DNA sequence: TGTGCCAGTACCGATGGGGCCGGGACGGGAGCCTACGAGCAGTACTTC.

The chain carries TRBV12-3 or TRBV12-4 and TRBJ1-1; 9 nucleotides align to TRBD1. The CDR3 loop spans 13 amino acids. The V and J ends lost 7 bases and 4 bases, in that order; junction bases with no gene match: 4. The CDR3 loop is CASTEDRGTEAFF. The CDR3 DNA is TGTGCCAGCACTGAGGACAGGGGCACTGAAGCTTTCTTT.

The CDR3 spells CATHPGTGPNSPLHF. The CDR3 DNA sequence: TGTGCCACCCATCCGGGGACAGGGCCTAATTCACCCCTCCACTTT. The rearrangement joins TRBV5-4 to TRBJ1-6; 9 bases map to TRBD1. CDR1 and CDR2 from the germline V gene are SGHNT and YYREEE (reference sequence). The CDR3 is 15 residues long. V was pared by 9 bases and J by 6 bases, with 10 bases of the junction left unmatched. Full variable domain (remainder filled in from reference TRBV5-4 and TRBJ1-6): ETGVTQSPTHLIKTRGQQVTLRCSSQSGHNTVSWYQQALGQGPQFIFQYYREEENGRGNFPPRFSGLQFPNYSSELNVNALELDDSALYLCATHPGTGPNSPLHFGNGTRLTVT.

This sequence joins TRBV19 and TRBJ1-5; TRBD1 matches 8 bases. In germline, CDR1 is LNHDA, CDR2 SQIVND (reference sequence). The CDR3 runs to 15 residues. J lost 0 bases, V lost 6 bases, and 4 bases had no gene match. The CDR3: CASRDRGYSNQPQHF. The CDR3 DNA reads as TGTGCCAGTAGAGACAGGGGATATAGCAATCAGCCCCAGCATTTT.

This clone was counted between two and nine times. The CDR3 here is CASSLAGGLPNTEAFF. In DNA, the CDR3 is TGTGCCAGCAGCTTAGCAGGAGGACTGCCGAACACTGAAGCTTTCTTT. This chain uses TRBV7-9 with TRBJ1-1; D not resolved. The CDR3 extends over 16 amino acids. CDR1 and CDR2 (germline): SEHNR, FQNEAQ (reference sequence). The V and J ends lost 0 bases and 1 base respectively, with 12 bases between them. Full variable domain (outside the CDR3, taken from reference TRBV7-9 and TRBJ1-1): DTGVSQNPRHKITKRGQNVTFRCDPISEHNRLYWYRQTLGQGPEFLTYFQNEAQLEKSRLLSDRFSAERPKGSFSTLEIQRTEQGDSAMYLCASSLAGGLPNTEAFFGQGTRLTVV.

This CDR3 is CASSDSGNTGELFF. In DNA form, the CDR3 reads TGTGCCAGCAGTGACTCCGGGAACACCGGGGAGCTGTTTTTT. The chain combines TRBV2 with TRBJ2-2; no reliable D call. CDR3 length: 14 residues. Per the germline V gene, CDR1 is SNHLY and CDR2 is FYNNEI. V was pared by 3 bases and J by 1 base, with 6 bases between.

The V call is TRBV3-1 (or the pseudogene TRBV3-2), the J call TRBJ1-5, with 8 bases that match TRBD1. Germline V gives CDR1 LGHDT, CDR2 YNNKEL (reference sequence). Trimming at V came to 6 bases and at J to 6 bases, leaving 7 bases not matched to a gene. This CDR3 is 14 amino acids long. CDR3 DNA: TGTGCCAGCAGACATTCAGGGGGCGGTCAGCCCCAGCATTTT. Translation: CASRHSGGGQPQHF.

The genes are TRBV2 and TRBJ1-2; TRBD1 matches at 11 bases. CDR1 is SNHLY, CDR2 FYNNEI, per germline. The CDR3 sequence is 14 residues long. Trimming at V came to 8 bases and at J to 2 bases, leaving 4 bases not matched to a gene. CDR3 loop: CASSGQGANYGYTF. CDR3 bases: TGTGCCAGCTCAGGACAGGGGGCAAACTATGGCTACACCTTC.

This chain uses TRBV4-2 with TRBJ2-7, with D maybe TRBD2 (6 bases). The CDR3 is 19 amino acids. Germline assignment: CDR1 LGHNA and CDR2 YNFKEQ. V lost 0 bases to trimming and J lost 0 bases, with 21 bases between them. CDR3 region: CASSQDIRQGRIFSYEQYF. The CDR3 nucleotides are TGTGCCAGCAGCCAAGACATCAGGCAAGGGAGGATTTTCTCCTACGAGCAGTACTTC.

This clone was seen a handful of times. V and J are TRBV3-1 (or the pseudogene TRBV3-2) and TRBJ1-1; tentative D call: TRBD1 (5 bases). Trimming took off 4 bases at V and 5 bases at J, with 32 bases between the two ends. The CDR3 loop spans 20 amino acids. Germline V lookup: CDR1 LGHDT, CDR2 YNNKEL (reference sequence). CDR3 sequence reads: CASSRGIFGGGRGVVTEAFF. In nucleotides, the CDR3 is TGTGCCAGCAGCCGCGGGATATTCGGCGGAGGCCGAGGGGTGGTTACTGAAGCTTTCTTT.

The chain couples TRBV6-6 to TRBJ1-1; 8 bases fit TRBD1. This CDR3 contains 14 residues. Germline trimming cut 2 bases from V and 4 bases from J; bases unmatched to any gene: 3. CDR1 and CDR2 from the germline V gene are MNHNY and SVGAGI (reference sequence). CDR3 nucleotide sequence: TGTGCCAGCAGTTACGACGACAGGGGCACTGAAGCTTTCTTT. This translates into CASSYDDRGTEAFF.

The chain couples TRBV7-8 to TRBJ1-3; D not certain. Germline V gives CDR1 SGHVS, CDR2 FQNEAQ. V lost 6 bases and J 4 bases, leaving 4 bases between the germline ends. The CDR3 length is 11 residues. The DNA of the CDR3 is TGTGCCAGCAGTCCAGGAAACACCATATATTTT. Translating gives CASSPGNTIYF.

This chain connects TRBV12-2 to TRBJ2-6; TRBD1, the table's D call, lacks a check against the DNA. TRBV12-2 is designated a pseudogene. The CDR3 has 15 amino acids. The CDR3 bases are TGTGCAAGTCGCTTAGCTGGCAGAAGGGCCAACGTCCTGACTTTC. Translation gives CASRLAGRRANVLTF.

The V call is TRBV18, the J call TRBJ1-3; 9 nucleotides align to TRBD1. Germline V lookup: CDR1 KGHSH, CDR2 LQKENI. Unmatched junction bases numbered 3, after V lost 3 bases and J lost 0 bases. This CDR3 region has 16 residues. CDR3 bases: TGTGCCAGCTCACCTACAGGGGGCTTCTCTGGAAACACCATATATTTT. Encoded protein: CASSPTGGFSGNTIYF.

The count of this clone is one. The rearrangement links TRBV2 to TRBJ2-3; D may be TRBD2 (7 bases). The CDR3 spans 15 residues. V was trimmed by 4 bases and J by 1 base, leaving 12 bases between them. Germline values: CDR1 SNHLY, CDR2 FYNNEI. The CDR3 nucleotides are TGTGCCAGCAGTGGCGGGGGCTGGGGCACAGATACGCAGTATTTT. Protein product: CASSGGGWGTDTQYF. Full variable domain (missing parts from reference TRBV2 and TRBJ2-3): EPEVTQTPSHQVTQMGQEVILRCVPISNHLYFYWYRQILGQKVEFLVSFYNNEISEKSEIFDDQFSVERPDGSNFTLKIRSTKLEDSAMYFCASSGGGWGTDTQYFGPGTRLTVL.

The chain carries TRBV3-1 (or the pseudogene TRBV3-2) and TRBJ2-2; 8 bases match TRBD2. The germline gives CDR1 LGHDT, CDR2 YNNKEL (reference sequence). With V trimmed by 5 bases and J by 3 bases, 8 bases remained unmatched. The CDR3 is made up of 16 amino acids. This CDR3 reads CASSSTSGVDTGELFF. In DNA, the CDR3 is TGTGCCAGCAGCTCAACTAGCGGTGTAGACACCGGGGAGCTGTTTTTT.